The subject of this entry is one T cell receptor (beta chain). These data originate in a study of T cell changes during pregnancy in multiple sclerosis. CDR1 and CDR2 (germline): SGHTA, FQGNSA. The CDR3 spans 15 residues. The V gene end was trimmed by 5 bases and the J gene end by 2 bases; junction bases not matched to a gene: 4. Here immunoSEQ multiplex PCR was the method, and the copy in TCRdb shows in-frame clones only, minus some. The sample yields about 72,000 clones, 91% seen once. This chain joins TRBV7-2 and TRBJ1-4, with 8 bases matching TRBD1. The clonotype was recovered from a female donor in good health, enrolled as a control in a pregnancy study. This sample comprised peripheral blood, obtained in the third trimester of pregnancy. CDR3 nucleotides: TGTGCCAGCAGCGCAACAGGGGGTACTAATGAAAAACTGTTTTTT. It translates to CASSATGGTNEKLFF.